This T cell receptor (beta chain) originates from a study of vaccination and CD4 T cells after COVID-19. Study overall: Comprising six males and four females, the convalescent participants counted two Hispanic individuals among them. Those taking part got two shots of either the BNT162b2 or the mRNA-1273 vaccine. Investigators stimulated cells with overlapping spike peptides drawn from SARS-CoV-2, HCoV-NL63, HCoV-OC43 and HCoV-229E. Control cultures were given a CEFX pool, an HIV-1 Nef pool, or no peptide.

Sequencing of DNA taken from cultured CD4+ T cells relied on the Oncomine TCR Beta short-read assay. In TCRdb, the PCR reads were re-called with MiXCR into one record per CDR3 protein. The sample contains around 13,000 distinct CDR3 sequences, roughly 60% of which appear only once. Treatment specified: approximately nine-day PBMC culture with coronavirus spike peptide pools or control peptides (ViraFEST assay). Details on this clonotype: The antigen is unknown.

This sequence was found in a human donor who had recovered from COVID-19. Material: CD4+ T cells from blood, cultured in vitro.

The chain's CDR3 is CSARRLAGDSYNEQFF. The CDR3 coding sequence is TGCAGTGCTCGAAGACTAGCGGGAGACTCCTACAATGAGCAGTTCTTC. This chain uses TRBV20-1 with TRBJ2-1; TRBD2 agrees at 12 bases. V dropped 5 bases and J dropped 0; count of bases not matched to a gene: 5. The length of the CDR3 is 16 residues. The V gene's germline CDR1 is DFQATT and CDR2 SNEGSKA (reference sequence).